The rows below give T cell receptor beta chains drawn from one sample of a study of pediatric ulcerative colitis. Repertoires were generated with immunoSEQ multiplex PCR, while TCRdb's copy carries only in-frame clones and drops some. Among about 64,000 clones, about nine tenths were seen once, and the ten largest hold approximately 3.7%. Sequencing was performed on blood. These receptors all stem from a boy aged 10-17 years with severe ulcerative colitis. Both conserved end residues are part of each CDR3. Each record gives: J gene, clone size, V gene, CDR3 length, D gene, CDR3 protein, CDR3 DNA. A D gene is named only where the DNA matches it firmly. Clone size is not always given. Where it is, it says once, few, many or a class for expanded clones.

j_call: TRBJ2-2; clone_size: NA; v_call: TRBV19; cdr3_length: 12; d_call: NA; cdr3_aa: CASSIYAGELFF; cdr3_nt: TGTGCCAGTAGTATATACGCCGGGGAGCTGTTTTTT
j_call: TRBJ2-3; clone_size: NA; v_call: TRBV5-4; cdr3_length: 13; d_call: NA; cdr3_aa: CASSPGPQDTQYF; cdr3_nt: TGTGCCAGCAGCCCGGGACCCCAAGATACGCAGTATTTT
j_call: TRBJ1-1; clone_size: NA; v_call: TRBV11-2; cdr3_length: 14; d_call: NA; cdr3_aa: CASSLVPVNTEAFF; cdr3_nt: TGTGCCAGCAGCTTAGTACCAGTGAACACTGAAGCTTTCTTT
j_call: TRBJ2-5; clone_size: NA; v_call: TRBV7-2; cdr3_length: 14; d_call: TRBD1; cdr3_aa: CASSRDSNQETQYF; cdr3_nt: TGTGCCAGCAGTCGGGACAGCAACCAAGAGACCCAGTACTTC
j_call: TRBJ2-1; clone_size: NA; v_call: TRBV19; cdr3_length: 15; d_call: TRBD2; cdr3_aa: CASSIGAGGNNEQFF; cdr3_nt: TGTGCCAGTAGTATAGGCGCGGGAGGGAACAATGAGCAGTTCTTC
j_call: TRBJ2-3; clone_size: NA; v_call: TRBV5-1; cdr3_length: 17; d_call: TRBD2; cdr3_aa: CASSLVPLAGRSDTQYF; cdr3_nt: TGCGCCAGCAGCTTGGTACCCCTAGCGGGAAGGTCAGATACGCAGTATTTT
j_call: TRBJ1-1; clone_size: NA; v_call: TRBV27; cdr3_length: 14; d_call: NA; cdr3_aa: CASSRGPMNTEAFF; cdr3_nt: TGTGCCAGCAGTCGGGGTCCCATGAACACTGAAGCTTTCTTT
j_call: TRBJ2-7; clone_size: NA; v_call: TRBV11-3; cdr3_length: 13; d_call: TRBD2; cdr3_aa: CASSLRLAHEQYF; cdr3_nt: TGTGCCAGCAGCTTACGACTAGCCCACGAGCAGTACTTC
j_call: TRBJ2-1; clone_size: NA; v_call: TRBV6-4; cdr3_length: 15; d_call: TRBD2; cdr3_aa: CASSIAGVAYNEQFF; cdr3_nt: TGTGCCAGCAGTATAGCGGGAGTAGCCTACAATGAGCAGTTCTTC
j_call: TRBJ2-5; clone_size: NA; v_call: TRBV4-1; cdr3_length: 14; d_call: NA; cdr3_aa: CASSHIGFQETQYF; cdr3_nt: TGCGCCAGCAGCCATATAGGTTTTCAAGAGACCCAGTACTTC
j_call: TRBJ2-7; clone_size: few; v_call: TRBV19; cdr3_length: 13; d_call: NA; cdr3_aa: CASSPTTRYEQYF; cdr3_nt: TGTGCCAGTAGTCCCACGACTCGCTACGAGCAGTACTTC
j_call: TRBJ1-4; clone_size: NA; v_call: TRBV11-2; cdr3_length: 19; d_call: NA; cdr3_aa: CASSSPGWGQPATNEKLFF; cdr3_nt: TGTGCCAGCAGCTCCCCGGGGTGGGGGCAGCCCGCAACTAATGAAAAACTGTTTTTT
j_call: TRBJ1-1; clone_size: NA; v_call: TRBV4-3; cdr3_length: 17; d_call: NA; cdr3_aa: CASSKDPAGMGDTEAFF; cdr3_nt: TGCGCCAGCAGCAAAGATCCCGCAGGGATGGGGGACACTGAAGCTTTCTTT
j_call: TRBJ1-1; clone_size: few; v_call: TRBV29-1; cdr3_length: 13; d_call: NA; cdr3_aa: CSVWDTKNTEAFF; cdr3_nt: TGCAGCGTCTGGGACACGAAAAACACTGAAGCTTTCTTT
j_call: TRBJ2-3; clone_size: NA; v_call: TRBV10-2; cdr3_length: 14; d_call: TRBD2; cdr3_aa: CASSTSGNTDTQYF; cdr3_nt: TGCGCCAGCAGTACTAGCGGGAACACAGATACGCAGTATTTT
j_call: TRBJ2-1; clone_size: NA; v_call: TRBV5-4; cdr3_length: 14; d_call: NA; cdr3_aa: CASSRLGGAGEQFF; cdr3_nt: TGTGCCAGCAGCCGTCTTGGGGGAGCAGGTGAGCAGTTCTTC